What follows is one TCR beta chain and its context. What antigen it recognizes has not been identified. It has no much larger one-base neighbor in the sample; base qualities were not kept. Preparation of the library involved the immunoSEQ multiplex PCR assay. For the multiplex PCR, a mixture combining 60 forward primers for TCR Vbeta segments and 13 reverse primers for TCR Jbeta segments was used. The CDR3 region of rearranged TCR beta genes was amplified from genomic DNA by a multiplex PCR assay. The amplified TCR beta libraries were sequenced on the Illumina HiSeq System as 87-base-pair reads. For the original study's pipeline: A later analysis tallied roughly 78 million unique TCR beta chains across the approximately 670 repertoires, and about 12 million of those chains were shared by two or more donors. A nearest-neighbor algorithm error-corrected the raw reads and collapsed the reads into unique sequences, merging closely related sequences to remove PCR and sequencing errors. V, D and J gene segments were assigned by aligning CDR3 sequences to IMGT reference sequences. For a sequence to be retained, at least a six-nucleotide match to both a V gene segment and a J gene segment was required. Rearrangements were classified as productive when the CDR3 lacked stop codons and remained in frame with V and J, and all other rearrangements were classified as non-productive. Following IMGT convention, CDR3 was defined as the stretch from the second conserved V-encoded cysteine to the conserved J-encoded phenylalanine. The earlier analysis of 500 to 750 of the donors excluded any sequence lacking an unambiguous match to a single V gene segment. In an earlier analysis of 587 of the donors, a V segment was called functional when productive rearrangements were above 56.7%, and segregating when the standard deviation between donors exceeded 5%. To diagnose cytomegalovirus status from the catalog of TCR beta chain sequences, a statistical classification framework was built. In a later analysis, V and J genes were assigned by comparing TCR nucleotide sequences against IMGT/GENE-DB human TR gene sequences. A later analysis assigned CDR3 sequences and most-parsimonious VDJ recombination scenarios with the TCRdist pipeline. In a later analysis, each TCR beta chain was defined by its CDR3 amino acid sequence together with its V-gene family, and reads lacking a unique V-gene family were excluded. In a later analysis, fewer than 650 highly shared, low-generation-probability nucleotide sequences were removed to address suspected cross-contamination and a sequencing artifact. In a later analysis, a clonal expansion index was calculated for each public chain from normalized within-repertoire ranks of inferred template counts. In a later analysis, generation probabilities were computed using a VDJ recombination model fitted to out-of-frame rearrangements, and the results were checked against IGoR. Hypergeometric tests were used in a later analysis to score TCR-TCR, TCR-HLA and TCR-CMV co-occurrence, with a repertoire-size bias correction applied to the TCR pairs. In a later analysis, false discovery rates were estimated by permuting HLA or CMV assignments 20 times. A later analysis grouped co-occurring TCRs with DBSCAN, adding TCRdist sequence similarity when clustering within HLA-allele-positive subsets. Repertoires with fewer than 30,000 or more than 120,000 public chains were left out of co-occurrence clustering, as were about five repertoires with anomalous nucleotide sharing. Sourced from immuneACCESS, this table was stored by TCRdb with only in-frame sequences that have V and J called. A share of the clones is absent; for the studies checked, an unresolved V gene accounts for under half, and the remainder has no known explanation. The DNA was the basis for D and trimming; V, J and clone size are from that table. This sample is represented by 170,000 or so clones; approximately 80% of them were singletons. 6.3% of the sample is in the top ten clones.

Its CDR3 holds 17 amino acids, cysteine through phenylalanine. Just the 51-base CDR3 DNA is kept, in frame starting at base 1. The cohort consisted of approximately 690 healthy bone marrow donors. At the time of sampling, every cohort member was nominally healthy, though immune exposures that went unrecorded were likely present. The donor tested CMV seropositive and was one of the 289 seropositive cohort members. A peripheral blood sample was provided by each donor, and peripheral blood mononuclear cells were used for TCR beta sequencing. The Qiagen DNeasy Blood Extraction Kit was used to extract genomic DNA from the blood cell samples. These data belong to a study of cytomegalovirus exposure and HLA in healthy donors (dated 2017 in TCRdb). About the investigation overall: In an earlier analysis of under 750 of the donors, roughly 300 Gb of sequence data and some 100 million unique TCR beta sequences from roughly 190 million T cells were reported. The study aimed to test whether cataloging public T cell receptors could reveal signatures of past pathogen exposure. Using immunosequencing, the study profiled T cell repertoires from roughly 650 subjects and related those repertoires to cytomegalovirus serostatus. Typing coverage varied by locus: about 620-630 donors for A, B, C, DRB1 and DQB1; about 520 for DQA1; around 570 for DPA1; approximately 490 for DPB1. In addition to the first cohort of around 670 subjects, a separate validation cohort of 130 or so different subjects was used. Alongside the repertoire data, information on donor age, sex, ethnicity and CMV serostatus was compiled. A later genetic analysis took genome-wide SNP genotypes for about three fifths of the 666 donors and used that subset as a discovery cohort. All discovery cohort repertoires had been generated using a single sequencing platform. About 280 gigabases of sequencing data and some 85 million unique TCR sequences were included in an early release covering several hundred HLA-typed donors. A later analysis re-analyzed previously published TCR beta repertoires from about 730 donors and added high-resolution HLA genotyping to study TCR occurrence patterns. Of the roughly 400 genotyped donors, 81% were placed in the genetic ancestry cluster associated with self-reported Caucasian donors. Among around 400 genotyped donors of the cohort, an average of about 220,000 unique TCR beta nucleotide sequences was sequenced per donor, of which 15% to 20% were non-productive. High-throughput TCR immunosequencing, statistical association of individual TCRs with disease status, and machine learning were combined to predict cytomegalovirus infection status. About five DR-DQ haplotypes were handled as single units for association and clustering because linkage in the cohort was strong. In an earlier analysis of 587 of the donors, high-throughput TCR beta sequencing was used to judge whether each TCR beta V gene segment behaved as functional or pseudogenic. Rather than drawing on any new phenotypic data, the later analysis identified candidate immune exposures from TCR beta sequences and the way those sequences occurred across donors. HLA typing covered class I and class II loci at four-digit resolution.

What the authors observed across the whole study: Approximately 18 rarely observed V segments, including chromosome 9 orphons, were excluded from the earlier analysis of 550 to 700 of the donors because counts were too low. The 87-base-pair reads could not distinguish some IMGT-functional V segments, including TRBV6-2 and TRBV6-3, so those segments were excluded. According to the authors, the approach could potentially be generalized to other disease states and immunological phenotypes. In the study, 150 to 200 TCR beta chains were listed as associated with cytomegalovirus. Because HLA typing was missing for some donors at each locus, association tests included only the typed subset. A later analysis associated 15,000 or so TCR beta sequences with specific HLA alleles at a false discovery rate of 0.05. In a later genetic analysis, a missense DCLRE1C variant was associated with V-gene and J-gene trimming of TCR beta chains, and the association was replicated in an independent cohort. In a later analysis, TCR association rates were found to vary across HLA loci, with the most associated TCRs seen for DRB1 alleles and the fewest for HLA-C alleles. A later analysis found that HLA-associated TCR beta chains were more clonally expanded and had lower generation probabilities than equally common non-associated chains. In a later genetic analysis, fewer N-insertions in productive TCRs were reported among donors in an Asian-associated ancestry cluster than the approximately 630-donor mean. A further reported finding was that TCR beta sequences accurately predicted the HLA-A and HLA-B alleles for most subjects in the first cohort. While some public TCRs were present in many individuals, most TCR sequences turned up only very rarely across donors. The cohort was sequenced for TCR beta chains only, and without alpha or paired-chain data the features that could be detected were limited. Linkage disequilibrium might explain the correlated functional status among segregating V segments, but an unknown experimental factor could not be ruled out. For the cohort, immune exposure information was limited to CMV serostatus. A few of the identified cytomegalovirus-associated TCR beta chains were confirmed in vitro to be specific for cytomegalovirus antigens. Sequencing depth was assumed to be roughly uniform across donors in the presence/absence analyses, though that assumption may not hold. An earlier analysis of 587 of the donors showed that most TCR beta V segments appeared in productive rearrangements either about 90% or about 30% of the time, which broadly matched IMGT annotations. According to a later analysis, parvovirus B19, influenza, CMV and Epstein-Barr virus appeared linked to several top co-occurrence clusters. According to a later analysis, most CMV-associated TCR beta chains appeared to be HLA-restricted, and the HLA associations seemed to be driven largely by CMV exposure. Assigning TCR associations to individual alleles was difficult when HLA alleles, especially DR and DQ, strongly co-occurred. A cluster of highly shared sequence variants was judged likely to be a technical artifact of the sequencing pipeline. The classifier was reported to diagnose cytomegalovirus status with high specificity and sensitivity in both the original and validation cohorts.

The V gene is TRBV21-1 and the J gene is TRBJ2-6; the listed D gene, TRBD2, was not tested against the DNA. TRBV21-1 is a listed pseudogene. Material: PBMCs. The clonotype was recovered from a male donor in good health and CMV-seropositive. This receptor carries the CDR3 CASSKGGVEPGANVLTF. The DNA sequence reads TGTGCCAGCAGCAAAGGGGGAGTAGAGCCTGGGGCCAACGTCCTGACTTTC.